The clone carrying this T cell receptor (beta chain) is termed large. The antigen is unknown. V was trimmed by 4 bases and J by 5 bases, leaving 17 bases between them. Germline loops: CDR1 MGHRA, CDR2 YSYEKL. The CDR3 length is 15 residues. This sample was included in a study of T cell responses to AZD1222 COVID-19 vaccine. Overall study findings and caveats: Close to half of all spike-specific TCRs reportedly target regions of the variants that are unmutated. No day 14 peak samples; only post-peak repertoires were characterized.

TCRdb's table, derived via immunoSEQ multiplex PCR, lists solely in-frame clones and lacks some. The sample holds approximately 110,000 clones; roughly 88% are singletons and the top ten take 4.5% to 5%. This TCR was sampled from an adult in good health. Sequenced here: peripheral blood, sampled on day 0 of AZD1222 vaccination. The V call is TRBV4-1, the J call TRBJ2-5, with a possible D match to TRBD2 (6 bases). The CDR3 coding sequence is TGCGCCAGCAGCCCTCAGTGGGACTCTCGGGAGACCCAGTACTTC. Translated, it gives CASSPQWDSRETQYF.